The rows below give T cell receptor beta chains drawn from one sample of a study. TCRdb re-derived calls from the RT-PCR reads in MiXCR, one entry per CDR3 protein. The sample has more than 600,000 distinct CDR3 sequences; approximately 15% are singletons. The specimen was memory CD4+ T cells from blood. The receptors derive from a female donor in good health, serving as a healthy control. The CDR3 runs from the conserved cysteine through the conserved F or W. A D gene is named only where the DNA matches it firmly. Expanded clones get a size class; other rows say once, few or many, or leave the size out.

d_gene: TRBD2
v_gene: TRBV5-1
abundance: few
j_gene: TRBJ2-1
CDR3aa: CASFGLAGSSYNEQFF
CDR3nt: TGCGCCAGCTTCGGACTAGCGGGCAGCTCCTACAATGAGCAGTTCTTC

d_gene: -
v_gene: TRBV29-1
abundance: many
j_gene: TRBJ2-7
CDR3aa: CSAWGNRDTGSYEQYF
CDR3nt: TGCAGCGCTTGGGGAAACCGGGACACCGGCTCCTACGAGCAGTACTTC

d_gene: TRBD1
v_gene: TRBV7-2
abundance: -
j_gene: TRBJ2-6
CDR3aa: CASSLGTGVSGANVLTF
CDR3nt: TGTGCCAGCAGCTTAGGGACAGGGGTATCTGGGGCCAACGTCCTGACTTTC

d_gene: -
v_gene: TRBV18
abundance: -
j_gene: TRBJ1-2
CDR3aa: CASSPVGVGRDYGYTF
CDR3nt: TGTGCCAGCTCACCCGTCGGCGTAGGGAGAGACTATGGCTACACCTTC

d_gene: -
v_gene: TRBV5-6
abundance: many
j_gene: TRBJ2-3
CDR3aa: CASSPSGPRLTQYF
CDR3nt: TGTGCCAGCAGCCCCAGCGGGCCCAGACTTACGCAGTATTTT

d_gene: -
v_gene: TRBV3-1
abundance: many
j_gene: TRBJ2-5
CDR3aa: CASSSESWGQYF
CDR3nt: TGTGCCAGCAGCTCTGAATCTTGGGGCCAGTACTTC

d_gene: -
v_gene: TRBV20-1
abundance: many
j_gene: TRBJ2-5
CDR3aa: CSARETARWETQYF
CDR3nt: TGCAGTGCTAGAGAGACCGCACGGTGGGAGACCCAGTACTTC

d_gene: TRBD1
v_gene: TRBV7-7
abundance: few
j_gene: TRBJ2-2
CDR3aa: CASSLRDRGSGELFF
CDR3nt: TGTGCTAGCAGCTTACGGGACAGGGGGTCCGGGGAGCTGTTTTTT

d_gene: -
v_gene: TRBV30
abundance: many
j_gene: TRBJ2-3
CDR3aa: CAWRLSTDTQYF
CDR3nt: TGTGCCTGGAGACTCAGCACAGATACGCAGTATTTT

d_gene: TRBD2
v_gene: TRBV27
abundance: -
j_gene: TRBJ2-5
CDR3aa: CASSLLGLAGDLETQYF
CDR3nt: TGTGCCAGCAGTTTATTGGGACTAGCGGGAGATCTTGAGACCCAGTACTTC

d_gene: -
v_gene: TRBV5-1
abundance: few
j_gene: TRBJ1-5
CDR3aa: CASSLGHVNQPQHF
CDR3nt: TGCGCCAGCAGCTTGGGACACGTCAATCAGCCCCAGCATTTT

d_gene: TRBD1
v_gene: TRBV20-1
abundance: -
j_gene: TRBJ1-2
CDR3aa: CSAPGQDYGYTF
CDR3nt: TGCAGTGCTCCCGGACAGGACTATGGCTACACCTTC

d_gene: -
v_gene: TRBV7-2
abundance: many
j_gene: TRBJ2-7
CDR3aa: CASSLIGGAGHEQYF
CDR3nt: TGTGCCAGCAGCTTGATTGGGGGAGCCGGCCACGAGCAGTACTTC

d_gene: TRBD2
v_gene: TRBV6-2/TRBV6-3
abundance: -
j_gene: TRBJ2-2
CDR3aa: CASSRLAFANTGELFF
CDR3nt: TGTGCCAGCAGTCGACTAGCGTTCGCGAACACCGGGGAGCTGTTTTTT

d_gene: -
v_gene: TRBV29-1
abundance: many
j_gene: TRBJ2-7
CDR3aa: CSVEEGRDQQYF
CDR3nt: TGCAGCGTTGAAGAGGGGCGGGACCAGCAGTACTTC

d_gene: TRBD1
v_gene: TRBV7-9
abundance: few
j_gene: TRBJ1-2
CDR3aa: CASSQTGANNYGYTF
CDR3nt: TGTGCCAGCAGCCAGACAGGGGCGAATAACTATGGCTACACCTTC

d_gene: TRBD1
v_gene: TRBV20-1
abundance: few
j_gene: TRBJ1-4
CDR3aa: CSATRTGSEKLFF
CDR3nt: TGCAGTGCTACTCGGACAGGGAGCGAAAAACTGTTTTTT

d_gene: -
v_gene: TRBV12-3/TRBV12-4
abundance: -
j_gene: TRBJ1-1
CDR3aa: CASSLLRRSGDTEAFF
CDR3nt: TGTGCCAGCAGTTTACTGCGGAGGTCCGGGGACACTGAAGCTTTCTTT

d_gene: -
v_gene: TRBV10-3
abundance: few
j_gene: TRBJ1-5
CDR3aa: CAISPDGGRSQPQHF
CDR3nt: TGTGCCATCAGTCCTGATGGGGGGAGGAGTCAGCCCCAGCATTTT

d_gene: -
v_gene: TRBV4-3
abundance: -
j_gene: TRBJ1-2
CDR3aa: CASSQDLGSVRYTF
CDR3nt: TGCGCCAGCAGCCAAGATCTCGGGTCTGTTCGCTACACCTTC

d_gene: TRBD1
v_gene: TRBV5-1
abundance: few
j_gene: TRBJ1-5
CDR3aa: CASSLDGTVGQPQHF
CDR3nt: TGCGCCAGCAGCTTGGATGGGACAGTCGGTCAGCCCCAGCATTTT

d_gene: TRBD1
v_gene: TRBV7-2
abundance: few
j_gene: TRBJ2-3
CDR3aa: CASSSPTGGGSLSTDTQYF
CDR3nt: TGTGCCAGCAGCTCGCCTACAGGGGGCGGAAGTCTTAGTACAGATACGCAGTATTTT

d_gene: -
v_gene: TRBV30
abundance: few
j_gene: TRBJ1-2
CDR3aa: CAWSASGYGYTF
CDR3nt: TGTGCCTGGAGTGCCTCCGGGTATGGCTACACCTTC

d_gene: TRBD1
v_gene: TRBV7-3
abundance: few
j_gene: TRBJ1-1
CDR3aa: CASSTDGTGGTAFF
CDR3nt: TGTGCCAGCAGCACCGATGGGACAGGGGGAACAGCTTTCTTT

d_gene: -
v_gene: TRBV2
abundance: -
j_gene: TRBJ2-1
CDR3aa: CASLRVYNEQFF
CDR3nt: TGTGCCAGCTTGCGGGTCTACAATGAGCAGTTCTTC

d_gene: TRBD2
v_gene: TRBV7-2
abundance: few
j_gene: TRBJ2-3
CDR3aa: CASSLTGGPITDTQYF
CDR3nt: TGTGCCAGCAGCTTAACGGGAGGGCCAATCACAGATACGCAGTATTTT

d_gene: -
v_gene: TRBV28
abundance: few
j_gene: TRBJ2-7
CDR3aa: CASSPDRPTRAYEQYF
CDR3nt: TGTGCCAGCAGCCCGGACCGTCCGACAAGGGCCTACGAGCAGTACTTC

d_gene: -
v_gene: TRBV20-1
abundance: -
j_gene: TRBJ1-6
CDR3aa: CSAPTAYNSPLHF
CDR3nt: TGCAGTGCCCCAACAGCCTATAATTCACCCCTCCACTTT

d_gene: TRBD1
v_gene: TRBV2
abundance: few
j_gene: TRBJ1-2
CDR3aa: CASSPQLTGGDGYTF
CDR3nt: TGTGCCAGCAGTCCTCAACTCACAGGGGGCGATGGCTACACCTTC

d_gene: -
v_gene: TRBV27
abundance: many
j_gene: TRBJ2-1
CDR3aa: CASSFVGENEQFF
CDR3nt: TGTGCCAGCAGTTTCGTGGGAGAAAATGAGCAGTTCTTC

d_gene: -
v_gene: TRBV6-1
abundance: few
j_gene: TRBJ2-2
CDR3aa: CASSATLMGGGTGELFF
CDR3nt: TGTGCCAGCAGCGCAACGTTAATGGGGGGCGGCACCGGGGAGCTGTTTTTT

d_gene: -
v_gene: TRBV7-8
abundance: -
j_gene: TRBJ1-5
CDR3aa: CASSYLLGISNQPQHF
CDR3nt: TGTGCCAGCAGCTACCTGTTGGGCATTAGCAATCAGCCCCAGCATTTT

d_gene: -
v_gene: TRBV28
abundance: -
j_gene: TRBJ1-3
CDR3aa: CASSHSGYSGNTIYF
CDR3nt: TGTGCCAGCAGCCACTCGGGGTACTCTGGAAACACCATATATTTT

d_gene: -
v_gene: TRBV5-1
abundance: many
j_gene: TRBJ2-2
CDR3aa: CASSLNRDTTGELFF
CDR3nt: TGCGCCAGCAGCTTAAACCGGGACACCACCGGGGAGCTGTTTTTT

d_gene: -
v_gene: TRBV6-2/TRBV6-3
abundance: -
j_gene: TRBJ2-1
CDR3aa: CASSPAWDTGNEQFF
CDR3nt: TGTGCCAGCAGTCCGGCCTGGGACACCGGGAATGAGCAGTTCTTC

d_gene: -
v_gene: TRBV6-6
abundance: once
j_gene: TRBJ1-5
CDR3aa: CASSYAGTAGLPQHF
CDR3nt: TGTGCCAGCAGTTACGCCGGGACGGCAGGGCTGCCCCAGCATTTT

d_gene: -
v_gene: TRBV18
abundance: few
j_gene: TRBJ1-6
CDR3aa: CASSLSVGRDDPLHF
CDR3nt: TGTGCCAGCTCACTTTCCGTGGGCAGGGACGACCCCCTCCACTTT

d_gene: -
v_gene: TRBV30
abundance: few
j_gene: TRBJ1-2
CDR3aa: CAWSHPLGTLTF
CDR3nt: TGTGCCTGGAGTCACCCCTTGGGGACCCTAACCTTC

d_gene: TRBD2
v_gene: TRBV5-5
abundance: few
j_gene: TRBJ2-1
CDR3aa: CASSQFSGGAVDEQFF
CDR3nt: TGTGCCAGCAGCCAATTCAGCGGGGGGGCTGTGGACGAGCAGTTCTTC

d_gene: TRBD1
v_gene: TRBV29-1
abundance: many
j_gene: TRBJ2-3
CDR3aa: CSVVGDRGGDTQYF
CDR3nt: TGCAGCGTTGTGGGGGACAGGGGGGGAGATACGCAGTATTTT

d_gene: -
v_gene: TRBV30
abundance: -
j_gene: TRBJ1-1
CDR3aa: CAWTFSQGNTEAFF
CDR3nt: TGTGCCTGGACCTTTTCCCAGGGGAACACTGAAGCTTTCTTT

d_gene: -
v_gene: TRBV7-2
abundance: few
j_gene: TRBJ1-4
CDR3aa: CASRSTVRRDEKLFF
CDR3nt: TGTGCCAGCAGGTCCACAGTCAGAAGGGATGAAAAACTGTTTTTT

d_gene: TRBD1
v_gene: TRBV6-6
abundance: -
j_gene: TRBJ1-3
CDR3aa: CASSYFGGRGGTSSGNTIYF
CDR3nt: TGTGCCAGCAGTTACTTTGGGGGCAGGGGGGGCACCAGCTCTGGAAACACCATATATTTT

d_gene: -
v_gene: TRBV7-2
abundance: many
j_gene: TRBJ1-5
CDR3aa: CASSPSGGRGQPQHF
CDR3nt: TGTGCCAGCAGCCCCTCCGGGGGACGTGGTCAGCCCCAGCATTTT

d_gene: -
v_gene: TRBV6-5
abundance: many
j_gene: TRBJ2-7
CDR3aa: CASSYGRGYSYEQYF
CDR3nt: TGTGCCAGCAGTTACGGGCGAGGTTACTCCTACGAGCAGTACTTC

d_gene: -
v_gene: TRBV7-6
abundance: many
j_gene: TRBJ2-2
CDR3aa: CASSPRGATSTGELFF
CDR3nt: TGTGCCAGCAGCCCTAGAGGGGCCACCAGCACCGGGGAGCTGTTTTTT

d_gene: -
v_gene: TRBV7-2
abundance: few
j_gene: TRBJ1-3
CDR3aa: CASSYQPSGLIGNTIYF
CDR3nt: TGTGCCAGCAGCTATCAGCCCTCAGGTTTAATCGGAAACACCATATATTTT

d_gene: -
v_gene: TRBV20-1
abundance: many
j_gene: TRBJ2-5
CDR3aa: CSARLGAGETQYF
CDR3nt: TGCAGTGCTAGGCTGGGTGCCGGGGAGACCCAGTACTTC

d_gene: TRBD1
v_gene: TRBV20-1
abundance: -
j_gene: TRBJ1-5
CDR3aa: CSAMHQTGARQPQHF
CDR3nt: TGCAGTGCTATGCATCAGACAGGGGCGAGACAGCCCCAGCATTTT

d_gene: TRBD1
v_gene: TRBV24-1
abundance: many
j_gene: TRBJ2-1
CDR3aa: CATSDPGQANYNEQFF
CDR3nt: TGTGCCACCAGTGACCCTGGACAGGCAAACTACAATGAGCAGTTCTTC

d_gene: -
v_gene: TRBV28
abundance: few
j_gene: TRBJ1-2
CDR3aa: CASSPHGTNYGYTF
CDR3nt: TGTGCCAGCAGCCCCCACGGGACTAACTATGGCTACACCTTC

d_gene: -
v_gene: TRBV4-2
abundance: few
j_gene: TRBJ2-7
CDR3aa: CASSQDVQRGSREQYF
CDR3nt: TGTGCCAGCAGCCAAGATGTACAGAGGGGTTCTCGCGAGCAGTACTTC

d_gene: TRBD1
v_gene: TRBV6-6
abundance: many
j_gene: TRBJ1-2
CDR3aa: CASSRGQNYGYTF
CDR3nt: TGTGCCAGCAGCCGGGGACAGAACTATGGCTACACCTTC

d_gene: TRBD1
v_gene: TRBV3-1
abundance: -
j_gene: TRBJ2-1
CDR3aa: CASSQAGTERTQFF
CDR3nt: TGTGCCAGCAGCCAAGCTGGGACAGAGAGAACGCAGTTCTTC

d_gene: TRBD1
v_gene: TRBV29-1
abundance: many
j_gene: TRBJ1-1
CDR3aa: CSVQGEQGKNTEAFF
CDR3nt: TGCAGCGTTCAGGGGGAACAGGGCAAGAACACTGAAGCTTTCTTT